This T cell receptor (beta chain) was profiled in a study of PD-1 blockade in classical Hodgkin lymphoma. Broader study findings: CD8+ TCR diversity did not rise significantly by C4D1, unlike CD4+.

The repertoire was sequenced with immunoSEQ multiplex PCR; TCRdb's copy has only in-frame clones and lacks some. This sample has about 100,000 clones; approximately 88% occur once, and the top ten carry 12%. From germline, CDR1 is SGHRS and CDR2 YFSETQ. V shed 5 bases and J shed 2 bases, with 10 bases lying between them. The CDR3 extends over 13 amino acids. Each patient relapsed following autologous stem cell transplantation, and prior brentuximab vedotin exposure differed. This clone was observed a single time. Its antigen is unidentified. The rearrangement uses TRBV5-1 and TRBJ1-2; maybe TRBD1 (5 bases). This TCR was sampled from a human donor with classical Hodgkin lymphoma. Sample: peripheral blood mononuclear cells (PBMCs), taken at baseline. This CDR3 is CASRDEGNYGYTF. DNA for the CDR3: TGCGCCAGCAGGGATGAGGGGAACTATGGCTACACCTTC. The whole variable domain, remainder taken from reference TRBV5-1 and TRBJ1-2, is KAGVTQTPRYLIKTRGQQVTLSCSPISGHRSVSWYQQTPGQGLQFLFEYFSETQRNKGNFPGRFSGRQFSNSRSEMNVSTLELGDSALYLCASRDEGNYGYTFGSGTRLTVV.